Listed below are T cell receptor beta chains from one sample, sequenced in a study of radiation and T cells in renal cell carcinoma. Some clones are missing from TCRdb's copy, which holds only in-frame ones; the method was immunoSEQ multiplex PCR. The sample records 14,000 to 15,000 clones, approximately 56% being singletons. Source: tumor tissue, taken from a patient whose treatment was nephrectomy without radiotherapy. These receptors were collected from a man in his fifties or sixties with renal cell carcinoma. CDR3s include the opening cysteine and the closing phenylalanine or tryptophan. The D gene is left open where the match is weak. Where a row states a size, it is once, few, many or the class of an expanded clone; other rows omit it.

>NA|few|TRBJ1-2|TRBV27
TGTGCCAGCAGCCTTGCTCCGTATCGGGTAGAAGACTATGGCTACACCTTC
CASSLAPYRVEDYGYTF
>NA|NA|TRBJ1-2|TRBV7-2
TGTGCCAGCAGCTCCTTCCCCCCGATTATCTCTGGCTACACCTTC
CASSSFPPIISGYTF
>TRBD1|NA|TRBJ2-1|TRBV6-1
TGTGCCAGCAGTGACCAGACAGGGGGAAATGAGCAGTTCTTC
CASSDQTGGNEQFF
>TRBD1|NA|TRBJ2-5|TRBV19
TGTGCCAGTAGCCAGGGGGCGCCCGGAGGGACCCAGTACTTC
CASSQGAPGGTQYF
>NA|NA|TRBJ2-3|TRBV2
TGTGCCAGCACGCGGGACGGCCTACCGTATTTT
CASTRDGLPYF
>TRBD2|NA|TRBJ2-7|TRBV9
TGTGCCAGCAGCGCTTGGGGGGGTAGCGACGACGAGCAGTACTTC
CASSAWGGSDDEQYF
>NA|once|TRBJ2-5|TRBV14
TGTGCCAGCAGCCAAGACAATGCCGAGACCCAGTACTTC
CASSQDNAETQYF
>TRBD1|NA|TRBJ2-7|TRBV7-2
TGTGCCAGCAGCCGCGACAGGGGTCCCTACGAGCAGTACTTC
CASSRDRGPYEQYF
>TRBD2|NA|TRBJ2-1|TRBV6-5
TGTGCCAGCACCAAAGCGGGAGGTCCCTACAATGAGCAGTTCTTC
CASTKAGGPYNEQFF
>NA|few|TRBJ2-1|TRBV5-1
TGCGCCAGCAGCTCGGGGGCCCAGGGGGACAATGAGCAGTTCTTC
CASSSGAQGDNEQFF
>NA|medium-sized|TRBJ1-1|TRBV6-5
TGTGCCAGCACCACGGGGGGGGAATGGACTGAAGCTTTCTTT
CASTTGGEWTEAFF
>NA|NA|TRBJ2-5|TRBV18
TGTGCCAGCTCACCATGGGGAGAAGAGACCCAGTACTTC
CASSPWGEETQYF
>TRBD2|few|TRBJ2-1|TRBV7-9
TGTGCCAGCAGCTCCGAGTGGGTTCTAGGCGGGGGGCTGGACAATGAGCAGTTCTTC
CASSSEWVLGGGLDNEQFF
>TRBD1|NA|TRBJ2-7|TRBV4-1
TGCGCCAGCAGCCAGGATTACCGGGACAGGTCTTCCTACGAGCAGTACTTC
CASSQDYRDRSSYEQYF
>NA|few|TRBJ2-7|TRBV2
TGTGCCAGCAGTGTGGCAGGGTCCTACGAGCAGTACTTC
CASSVAGSYEQYF
>NA|NA|TRBJ2-1|TRBV4-2
TGTGCCAGCAGCCGAGACTATCTTGGCAATGAGCAGTTCTTC
CASSRDYLGNEQFF
>NA|NA|TRBJ1-2|TRBV5-6
TGTGCCAGCAGCTCCGCGGGCTCCTTTCACTATGGCTACACCTTC
CASSSAGSFHYGYTF
>NA|NA|TRBJ2-7|TRBV12-5
TGTGCTAGTGGTTTGACTCCGGATGGAAGCGGGACAGTCAACGAGCAGTACTTC
CASGLTPDGSGTVNEQYF
>NA|NA|TRBJ1-2|TRBV5-6
TGTGCCAGCAGCACGACGGAAGACTATGGCTACACCTTC
CASSTTEDYGYTF
>TRBD1|NA|TRBJ2-5|TRBV4-1
TGCGCCAGCAGCGCCCGGACAGGGGAGGGGGAGACCCAGTACTTC
CASSARTGEGETQYF
>NA|NA|TRBJ1-2|TRBV20-1
TGCAGTGCAGAGGGAAGATATGGCTACACCTTC
CSAEGRYGYTF
>NA|NA|TRBJ1-4|TRBV6-1
TGTGCCAGCGTGGGGCCCCTCGGGGAAAAACTGTTTTTT
CASVGPLGEKLFF
>NA|few|TRBJ2-2|TRBV29-1
TGCAGCGTTGAAAGCCGCGGGACAGCCGGGGAGCTGTTTTTT
CSVESRGTAGELFF
>TRBD2|NA|TRBJ2-3|TRBV7-8
TGTGCCAGCAGCTCCGCGGGGGGCTTTGACACAGATACGCAGTATTTT
CASSSAGGFDTDTQYF
>TRBD2|NA|TRBJ2-3|TRBV5-4
TGTGCCAGCAGCAGCAGCGGGAGAACTAGCACAGATACGCAGTATTTT
CASSSSGRTSTDTQYF
>TRBD1|NA|TRBJ2-1|TRBV5-1
TGCGCCAGCAGCTTGAGAGAGGACAGGGAGCAGTTCTTC
CASSLREDREQFF
>TRBD1|large|TRBJ1-2|TRBV5-6
TGTGCCAGCAGCTTTCGGGACAGGGTAAACTATGGCTACACCTTC
CASSFRDRVNYGYTF
>TRBD1|NA|TRBJ2-1|TRBV2
TGTGCCAGCAGTGAGGGACAGGGGGCGCGGAATGAGCAGTTCTTC
CASSEGQGARNEQFF
>NA|NA|TRBJ2-2|TRBV29-1
TGCAGCGTTGGGGGGGCCGGGGAGCTGTTTTTT
CSVGGAGELFF
>TRBD1|NA|TRBJ2-3|TRBV13
TGTGCCAGCAGCTCAAAGGACAGGGGCCCTAACACAGATACGCAGTATTTT
CASSSKDRGPNTDTQYF
>TRBD1|NA|TRBJ2-7|TRBV19
TGTGCCAGTAAGGGGGCCCCCTACGAGCAGTACTTC
CASKGAPYEQYF
>NA|NA|TRBJ1-1|TRBV7-8
TGTGCCAGCACCCAACGAGGGGAGAACACTGAAGCTTTCTTT
CASTQRGENTEAFF
>NA|NA|TRBJ2-7|TRBV15
TGTGCCACCAGCAGGGAGGGCGGTAACGAGCAGTACTTC
CATSREGGNEQYF
>NA|NA|TRBJ1-1|TRBV28
TGTGCCAGCAGACCCAGGGCCCAGAATGAAGCTTTCTTT
CASRPRAQNEAFF
>NA|few|TRBJ1-5|TRBV23-1
TGCGCCAGCCCGACAGGTGCTGAGCCCCAGCATTTT
CASPTGAEPQHF
>NA|few|TRBJ2-7|TRBV20-1
TGCAGTGCTAAAGAGGACGAGCAGTACTTC
CSAKEDEQYF
>NA|NA|TRBJ2-1|TRBV29-1
TGCAGCGTTGAGGCAGGGGGGAGCTCCTACAATGAGCAGTTCTTC
CSVEAGGSSYNEQFF